These 11 T cell receptor beta chains originate from one sample sequenced in a study of T-cell reconstitution after alpha-beta-depleted transplantation in children (dated by TCRdb to 2015 to 2016). Read against the paper, the sample's treatment or condition label means: allogeneic hematopoietic cell transplantation with graft depleted of TCRalphabeta T cells and CD19 B cells. The library was prepared using PCR. The sequencer listed for this sample is Illumina HiSeq 2500. TCR libraries were prepared with molecular barcoding, using unique molecular identifiers to normalize TCRbeta repertoire quantification. The public sequencing data were trimmed at Q25 with fastp and processed into clonotypes with MiXCR by TCRdb, which kept only in-frame beta chains. Rows are unified per CDR3 protein, each entry keeping the most common DNA and genes. The sample yields around 45,000 distinct CDR3 sequences; around 50% were counted once. Of the sample, under 40% falls within the top ten clones.

The sequenced sample was peripheral blood, obtained before TCRalphabeta/CD19-depleted stem cell transplant. These receptors came from a boy in the first two years of life with SCID, due to receive a stem cell transplant.

The chain employs TRBV3-1 and TRBJ2-1; 7 positions agree with TRBD1. Germline V gene lookup returns CDR1 LGHDT and CDR2 YNNKEL (reference sequence). V lost 0 bases and J lost 3; bases outside the gene matches: 2. The CDR3 is made up of 15 amino acids. CDR3 protein: CASSQEGGGYNEQFF. For the CDR3, the DNA is TGTGCCAGCAGCCAAGAAGGGGGCGGCTACAATGAGCAGTTCTTC.

This clonotype was found once. Mismatch with germline at one junction end may stem from a read error. The rearrangement uses TRBV10-1 and TRBJ2-7; 9 bases fit TRBD2. Per germline, CDR1 WNHNN and CDR2 SYGVQD (reference sequence). The CDR3 is 14 amino acids. CDR3: CASSESVLAGSLDF. Here the CDR3 DNA reads TGCGCCAGCAGTGAGTCGGTACTAGCGGGCTCCCTTGACTTC.

The chain carries TRBV7-3 and TRBJ2-2; 10 bases agree with TRBD2. The V gene's germline CDR1 is SGHTA and CDR2 FQGTGA. The CDR3 is 16 amino acids. The V and J ends lost 5 bases and 1 base, in that order; junction bases with no gene match: 4. The CDR3 nucleotides are TGTGCCAGCAGCCCAGCGGGGGGGGTGAACACCGGGGAGCTGTTTTTT. It is translated as CASSPAGGVNTGELFF.

For the CDR3, the DNA is TGTGCCAGCAGTCCGCAGGTGACTAATGAAAAACTGTTTTTT. It is translated as CASSPQVTNEKLFF. This chain joins TRBV7-2 and TRBJ1-4; D ambiguous. From germline, CDR1 is SGHTA and CDR2 FQGNSA. CDR3 length: 14 residues. With 6 bases removed from V and 2 bases from J, the gap between germline ends came to 10 bases.

The chain uses TRBV6-2 or TRBV6-3 and TRBJ2-5; no clear D. The CDR3 contains 16 residues. CDR1 is MNHEY and CDR2 is SVGEGT in the germline V gene. Trimming cost V 6 bases and J 2 bases, with 19 bases left between them. The CDR3 reads CASSPGLGWNQETQYF. The CDR3 nucleotides are TGTGCCAGCAGCCCCGGGTTGGGCTGGAATCAAGAGACCCAGTACTTC.

The V gene is TRBV27, the J gene TRBJ2-7; D is perhaps TRBD1 (6 bases). There are 15 residues in the CDR3. Per germline, CDR1 MNHEY and CDR2 SMNVEV (reference sequence). V lost 3 bases to trimming and J lost 2 bases, with 14 bases between them. For the CDR3, the DNA is TGTGCCAGCAGTTTTGGGGGCGCGCCCCCCTACGAGCAGTACTTC. This codes for CASSFGGAPPYEQYF.

This clonotype was recorded many times. V usage is TRBV5-6 and J usage is TRBJ2-1; 14 nucleotides match TRBD2. Looked up from germline, CDR1 is SGHDT and CDR2 is YYEEEE. V shed 3 bases, J shed 3 bases, and the junction held 5 bases outside the gene matches. The CDR3 is 17 residues long. CDR3 in amino acids: CASSSTGLAGDYNEQFF. For the CDR3, the DNA is TGTGCCAGCAGCTCAACGGGACTAGCGGGGGACTACAATGAGCAGTTCTTC.

This chain links TRBV20-1 with TRBJ2-2, with 7 bases matching TRBD2. From germline, CDR1 is DFQATT and CDR2 SNEGSKA (reference sequence). This CDR3 is built from 12 residues. With 3 bases clipped from V and 5 bases from J, the junction kept 0 bases outside the gene matches. The DNA of the CDR3 is TGCAGTGCTAGGGGAGGGACCGGGGAGCTGTTTTTT. The encoded protein is CSARGGTGELFF.

This clonotype was observed a few times. The CDR3 reads CASQAQQGTGGNTIYF. The CDR3 DNA follows: TGTGCCAGCCAGGCCCAACAGGGTACGGGTGGAAACACCATATATTTT. The chain has TRBV28 and TRBJ1-3; the D gene is possibly TRBD1 (6 bases). Looked up from germline, CDR1 is MDHEN and CDR2 is SYDVKM. This CDR3 has 16 amino acids. The V end was cut by 8 bases, the J end by 3 bases, with 20 bases between.

V is TRBV12-3 or TRBV12-4 and J is TRBJ1-5, with D hard to call. Trimming took 4 bases from V and 7 from J, leaving 23 bases between them. This CDR3 contains 17 residues. CDR3 DNA: TGTGCCAGCAGTTCCCGAGGGTTGTTGGGCCTGGAGCAGCCCCAGCATTTT. This sequence encodes CASSSRGLLGLEQPQHF.

The rearrangement joins TRBV7-3 to TRBJ2-2; 8 bases align to TRBD1. V lost 1 base to trimming and J lost 4 bases; unmatched junction nucleotides: 11. The CDR3 runs to 18 residues. Looked up from germline, CDR1 is SGHTA and CDR2 is FQGTGA. The CDR3, as DNA: TGTGCCAGCAGCTTAATCCCCACAGGGGGAAGTGGCACCGGGGAGCTGTTTTTT. Amino acid sequence: CASSLIPTGGSGTGELFF.